This passage covers 19 T cell receptor beta chains from one sample sequenced in a study of human T cells and chemical hapten exposure. Time point of the sample: healthy volunteer bleed at 6 weeks. Unfractionated whole blood yielded the extracted total RNA. TCRdb reprocessed the RACE reads via MiXCR and lists one record per CDR3 protein. The sample comprises more than 60,000 distinct CDR3 sequences, over 7% of which are singletons, and approximately 1.5% rests with the top ten. Material: whole blood. All receptors derive from a male donor in good health. Some clones in this sample may be carry-over from other donors' samples.

This clonotype showed up just a few times. The genes are TRBV10-1 and TRBJ2-5; D call uncertain. CDR1 and CDR2 from the germline V gene are WNHNN and SYGVQD (reference sequence). Deletions cut 5 bases from V and 1 base from J, with 8 bases between. The CDR3 runs 13 residues. The CDR3 reads CASSTNLQETQYF. Written as DNA, the CDR3 is TGCGCCAGCAGTACGAACCTCCAAGAGACCCAGTACTTC.

This clonotype was seen at least ten times. The rearrangement uses TRBV3-1 and TRBJ2-7, with a tentative D call TRBD2 (5 bases). Germline V gene data show CDR1 as LGHDT and CDR2 as YNNKEL (reference sequence). The CDR3 covers 13 residues. The ends were cut back, 4 bases at V and 3 bases at J, with 10 bases in the middle. The CDR3 region is CASSLSAGYEQYF. Here the CDR3 DNA reads TGTGCCAGCAGCCTCTCGGCGGGCTACGAGCAGTACTTC.

The rearrangement joins TRBV7-9 to TRBJ2-5, with D hard to call. Germline-derived CDR1 and CDR2 are SEHNR and FQNEAQ (reference sequence). Trimming stripped 5 bases from V and 3 bases from J, with 10 bases between. This CDR3 comprises 13 residues. In DNA, the CDR3 is TGTGCCAGCAGCGATAGCTTAGAAGAGACCCAGTACTTC. It encodes CASSDSLEETQYF.

The genes are TRBV9 and TRBJ2-7; D gene unclear. The CDR3 is 14 residues long. Deletions cut 0 bases from V and 1 base from J, with 8 bases between. CDR1 and CDR2 (germline): SGDLS, YYNGEE. Here the CDR3 reads CASSVGSGSYEQYF. For the CDR3, the DNA is TGTGCCAGCAGCGTAGGGTCAGGTTCCTACGAGCAGTACTTC.

In this sample, this clonotype turned up a few times. The chain links TRBV3-1 to TRBJ1-1, with 8 bases that match TRBD1. This CDR3 has 16 amino acids. V shed 2 bases, J shed 0 bases, and the junction held 5 bases outside the gene matches. Per the germline V gene, CDR1 is LGHDT and CDR2 is YNNKEL (reference sequence). The CDR3 here is CASSQSDRGLNTEAFF. The CDR3 bases are TGTGCCAGCAGCCAATCCGACAGGGGTTTGAACACTGAAGCTTTCTTT.

V usage is TRBV7-9 and J usage is TRBJ2-7, with D possibly TRBD1 on 6 matching bases. Looked up from germline, CDR1 is SEHNR and CDR2 is FQNEAQ (reference sequence). CDR3 length: 14 amino acids. The V gene lost 2 bases and the J gene lost 3 bases, with 11 bases spanning the gap. The CDR3 DNA follows: TGTGCCAGCAGCTTATCCCAGGGGCACTACGAGCAGTACTTC. Translating gives CASSLSQGHYEQYF.

This clonotype turned up a few times. The V call is TRBV2, the J call TRBJ2-4, with no clear D. Germline V CDR1 and CDR2: SNHLY, FYNNEI. The CDR3 loop spans 17 amino acids. V dropped 6 bases and J dropped 0 bases, with 18 bases sitting between them. CDR3 sequence (DNA): TGTGCCAGCAGCGCCAATCTTCTCGATTTAGCCAAAAACATTCAGTACTTC. Protein product: CASSANLLDLAKNIQYF.

In its sample, this clonotype was seen a few times. This chain joins TRBV6-2 or TRBV6-3 and TRBJ2-1; TRBD2 is a possible D gene (6 bases). V was clipped by 4 bases and J by 0 bases, with 16 bases between them. Germline lookup yields CDR1 MNHEY and CDR2 SVGEGT. The CDR3 is 17 residues long. The CDR3 spells CASSLEIADTSYNEQFF. The CDR3 bases are TGTGCCAGCAGTTTGGAGATAGCGGACACCTCCTACAATGAGCAGTTCTTC.

This clonotype was recorded a few times. The chain carries TRBV2 and TRBJ2-2; 9 bases are shared with TRBD1. The CDR3 sequence is 15 residues long. The V segment lost 6 bases and the J segment 5 bases; nucleotides outside the gene matches: 7. CDR1 is SNHLY, CDR2 FYNNEI, per germline. CDR3 sequence (DNA): TGTGCCAGCAGCCGGGACAGGGTCTCAACCGGGGAGCTGTTTTTT. Its translation: CASSRDRVSTGELFF.

The genes are TRBV11-1 and TRBJ1-6; D ambiguous. The CDR3 length is 14 residues. Germline CDR1 reads SGHAT; CDR2 reads FQDESV (reference sequence). Trimming cost V 2 bases and J 9 bases, with 11 bases left between them. The DNA of the CDR3 is TGTGCCAGCAGCTTAAAGGTAGAGACTTCACCCCTCCACTTT. Protein sequence: CASSLKVETSPLHF.

This clonotype was seen many times. This chain connects TRBV7-9 to TRBJ2-6; D gene uncertain. Germline V CDR1 and CDR2: SEHNR, FQNEAQ (reference sequence). The V end was cut by 6 bases, the J end by 0 bases, with 9 bases between. This CDR3 is 15 amino acids long. CDR3 nucleotides: TGTGCCAGCAGTTTTTTCCTCTCTGGGGCCAACGTCCTGACTTTC. It encodes CASSFFLSGANVLTF.

The table lists this clonotype with a few counts. The V call is TRBV6-5, the J call TRBJ1-5, with D uncertain. CDR1 is MNHEY and CDR2 is SVGAGI in the germline V gene. V lost 5 bases and J lost 3, with 11 bases in between. This CDR3 spans 14 amino acids. The CDR3 nucleotides read TGTGCCAGCAGTGGGTCCGGGATCAATCAGCCCCAGCATTTT. Translated, it gives CASSGSGINQPQHF.

On this clonotype itself: Because it lacks the conserved phenylalanine or tryptophan at the end, this CDR3 is likely a read error. The CDR3 loop is CASSLPGTGVYEQYY. The CDR3 DNA follows: TGTGCCAGCAGTTTACCTGGGACAGGGGTCTACGAGCAGTACTAC. The chain links TRBV12-3 or TRBV12-4 to TRBJ2-7; 10 positions agree with TRBD1. This CDR3 has 15 amino acids. With 2 bases clipped from V and 3 bases from J, the junction kept 4 bases outside the gene matches.

The V and J genes are TRBV24-1 and TRBJ2-1; 8 nucleotides align to TRBD1. The CDR3 loop spans 15 amino acids. Looked up from germline, CDR1 is KGHDR and CDR2 is SFDVKD. With 2 bases clipped from V and 8 bases from J, the junction kept 7 bases outside the gene matches. The CDR3 sequence: CATSDSQGASYEQFF. For the CDR3, the DNA is TGTGCCACCAGTGATTCCCAGGGGGCGTCATATGAGCAGTTCTTC.

This clonotype was observed a handful of times. The rearrangement joins TRBV10-2 to TRBJ2-5; tentative D call: TRBD1 (6 bases). This CDR3 contains 13 residues. Germline V gives CDR1 WSHSY, CDR2 SAAADI. V was trimmed by 8 bases and J by 2 bases, leaving 12 bases between them. CDR3 DNA: TGCGCCAGCCTGACAGGAGAGCAAGAGACCCAGTACTTC. It codes for CASLTGEQETQYF.

This rearrangement joins TRBV11-2 to TRBJ2-7; TRBD1 might be the D (5 bases). There are 14 residues in the CDR3. Trimming shortened V by 3 bases and J by 2 bases, and 11 bases separated the two germline ends. Germline lookup yields CDR1 SGHAT and CDR2 FQNNGV. The CDR3: CASSFTGSPYEQYF. In nucleotides, the CDR3 is TGTGCCAGCAGCTTCACAGGTTCCCCCTACGAGCAGTACTTC.

This clonotype was seen only a few times. The chain recombines TRBV5-1 with TRBJ1-2, with D possibly matching TRBD1 (5 bases). Trimming removed 0 bases from V and 6 bases from J, with 12 bases in between. Germline V gene lookup returns CDR1 SGHRS and CDR2 YFSETQ. This CDR3 spans 14 amino acids. The CDR3 here is CASSLARALDGYTF. The CDR3 nucleotides are TGCGCCAGCAGCTTGGCCAGGGCCCTAGATGGCTACACCTTC.

The rearrangement joins TRBV6-5 to TRBJ1-2; D may be TRBD1 (6 bases). Germline-derived CDR1 and CDR2 are MNHEY and SVGAGI. This CDR3 region has 14 residues. The ends were cut back, 5 bases at V and 7 bases at J, with 17 bases in the middle. CDR3 sequence: CASSPHQGPGGYTF. CDR3 nucleotide sequence: TGTGCCAGCAGTCCCCATCAGGGGCCCGGTGGCTACACCTTC.

The genes are TRBV4-3 and TRBJ1-2; 7 nucleotides agree with TRBD1. The CDR3 is 15 residues long. Looked up from germline, CDR1 is LGHNA and CDR2 is YSLEER. The ends lost 0 bases at V and 4 bases at J; junction bases unmatched: 5. CDR3 sequence: CASSQDFDRAYGYTF. In DNA form, the CDR3 reads TGCGCCAGCAGCCAAGATTTCGACAGGGCCTATGGCTACACCTTC.